The 26 T cell receptor beta chains given below trace back to one sample, sequenced in a study of blood T cell repertoires in COVID-19. Repertoires were generated with immunoSEQ multiplex PCR, while TCRdb's copy carries only in-frame clones and drops some. The sample has some 160,000 clones; 84% are singletons. The sequencing sample was made of peripheral blood. All receptors derive from a woman aged 80 or over with COVID-19, enrolled during active disease.

This clone showed up just once. V and J are TRBV28 and TRBJ2-4, with D possibly matching TRBD1 (8 bases). V lost 5 bases and J 9 bases, leaving 14 bases between the germline ends. This CDR3 comprises 13 residues. Germline V gene data show CDR1 as MDHEN and CDR2 as SYDVKM. CDR3 region: CASSVQGGVIQYF. CDR3 nucleotides: TGTGCCAGCAGTGTACAGGGGGGGGTCATTCAGTACTTC.

The chain is built from TRBV4-2 and TRBJ2-5; 8 nucleotides align to TRBD2. Trimming removed 0 bases from V and 4 bases from J; junction bases left unmatched: 7. The germline V gene encodes CDR1 LGHNA and CDR2 YNFKEQ. The CDR3 extends over 16 amino acids. The CDR3 sequence: CASSQDRGGGAETQYF. In DNA, the CDR3 is TGTGCCAGCAGCCAAGATCGGGGGGGCGGGGCAGAGACCCAGTACTTC.

This clone has just a few counts. The chain has TRBV9 and TRBJ2-7; TRBD2 aligns across 11 bases. V shed 3 bases and J 2 bases; nucleotides not matched to a gene: 4. CDR3 length: 15 amino acids. In germline, CDR1 is SGDLS, CDR2 YYNGEE. The chain's CDR3 is CASSAGTSGTYEQYF. The CDR3, as DNA: TGTGCCAGCAGCGCCGGGACTAGCGGTACCTACGAGCAGTACTTC.

The CDR3 spells CASRYPDNEQFF. CDR3 in DNA: TGCGCCAGCAGGTACCCGGACAATGAGCAGTTCTTC. V usage is TRBV5-1 and J usage is TRBJ2-1; D is unclear. The CDR3 has 12 amino acids. Per germline, CDR1 SGHRS and CDR2 YFSETQ. Trimming stripped 5 bases from V and 5 bases from J, with 8 bases between.

Of note for this clone: Other nucleotide sequences from this sample produce the same CDR3. This chain connects TRBV27 to TRBJ1-2, with 7 bases lining up with TRBD1. CDR3 length: 13 amino acids. V was clipped by 6 bases and J by 4 bases; unmatched bases: 5. Germline V lookup: CDR1 MNHEY, CDR2 SMNVEV (reference sequence). CDR3 region: CASSPDRLYGYTF. CDR3 DNA sequence: TGTGCCAGCAGCCCGGACAGGCTCTATGGCTACACCTTC.

The chain is built from TRBV7-8 and TRBJ2-5, with D tentatively TRBD2 (6 bases). V was pared by 5 bases and J by 1 base, with 11 bases between. There are 14 residues in the CDR3. Germline CDR1 is SGHVS and CDR2 is FQNEAQ. CDR3 amino acids: CASSPSSGQETQYF. In nucleotides, the CDR3 is TGTGCCAGCAGCCCGAGTAGCGGCCAAGAGACCCAGTACTTC.

This clone was seen just once. The V and J genes are TRBV5-4 and TRBJ1-1, with D perhaps matching TRBD1 (6 bases). This CDR3 has 14 amino acids. CDR1 SGHNT and CDR2 YYREEE come from the germline V gene (reference sequence). V lost 3 bases to trimming and J lost 1 base, with 10 bases between them. The CDR3, as DNA: TGTGCCAGCAGCTCCGGACAGCCGAACACTGAAGCTTTCTTT. Translated: CASSSGQPNTEAFF.

The rearrangement links TRBV7-2 to TRBJ2-2; TRBD2 is a possible D gene (6 bases). The germline gives CDR1 SGHTA, CDR2 FQGNSA. CDR3 length: 14 residues. Trimming cost V 1 base and J 8 bases, with 11 bases left between them. The CDR3 protein is CASSLVWGEGELFF. CDR3 nucleotide sequence: TGTGCCAGCAGCTTAGTGTGGGGGGAGGGGGAGCTGTTTTTT.

The chain has TRBV28 and TRBJ1-6, with D uncertain. V dropped 5 bases and J dropped 9 bases, with 14 bases sitting between them. The germline V gene has CDR1 MDHEN and CDR2 SYDVKM. The CDR3 is 14 residues long. CDR3 DNA: TGTGCCAGCAGTCCCCGAGGAGGGTTTTCACCCCTCCACTTT. This sequence encodes CASSPRGGFSPLHF. Using reference TRBV28 and TRBJ1-6 for the parts outside the CDR3, the full variable domain is DVKVTQSSRYLVKRTGEKVFLECVQDMDHENMFWYRQDPGLGLRLIYFSYDVKMKEKGDIPEGYSVSREKKERFSLILESASTNQTSMYLCASSPRGGFSPLHFGNGTRLTVT.

The chain has TRBV27 and TRBJ1-3; no reliable D call. Germline values: CDR1 MNHEY, CDR2 SMNVEV (reference sequence). The CDR3 sequence is 15 residues long. Trimming stripped 6 bases from V and 0 bases from J, with 12 bases between. The DNA for the CDR3 is TGTGCCAGCAGCCTTCGGCGGGACTCTGGAAACACCATATATTTT. Translated, it gives CASSLRRDSGNTIYF.

The gene calls are TRBV23-1 and TRBJ1-2; D is ambiguous. TRBV23-1 is designated an ORF whose function remains uncertain. V gave up 0 bases and J gave up 8 bases, with 7 bases separating them. The CDR3 length is 12 residues. This chain's CDR3 is CASSQSIRGYTF. CDR3 sequence (DNA): TGCGCCAGCAGTCAATCGATTAGAGGCTACACCTTC.

The chain has TRBV7-9 and TRBJ2-7, with TRBD2 identical over 7 bases. CDR1 and CDR2 from the germline V gene are SEHNR and FQNEAQ (reference sequence). V lost 0 bases and J lost 1; bases outside the gene matches: 3. CDR3 length equals 15 residues. CDR3: CASSLAASGSYEQYF. CDR3 in DNA: TGTGCCAGCAGCTTAGCGGCTAGCGGATCCTACGAGCAGTACTTC.

V gene TRBV18 combines with J gene TRBJ2-7, with D maybe TRBD1 (5 bases). V lost 5 bases, J lost 5 bases, and 16 bases lay in between. CDR1 KGHSH and CDR2 LQKENI come from the germline V gene. This CDR3 is built from 14 residues. This CDR3 is CASSLGTGGHEQYF. Here the CDR3 DNA reads TGTGCCAGCTCATTGGGAACAGGTGGCCACGAGCAGTACTTC.

The chain couples TRBV19 to TRBJ1-2; D is possibly TRBD1 (6 bases). The CDR3 is made up of 16 amino acids. The germline gives CDR1 LNHDA, CDR2 SQIVND (reference sequence). V was pared by 0 bases and J by 4 bases, with 15 bases between. The CDR3 here is CASSIDLPGTSYGYTF. The CDR3 DNA reads as TGTGCCAGTAGTATAGACCTGCCCGGGACAAGCTATGGCTACACCTTC.

The chain recombines TRBV6-1 with TRBJ2-7; 8 positions agree with TRBD2. Germline CDR1 MNHNS, CDR2 SASEGT. Germline trimming cut 4 bases from V and 5 bases from J; bases unmatched to any gene: 13. The CDR3 loop spans 16 amino acids. CDR3 in DNA: TGTGCCAGCAGTGCCTTGACTAGCGCATGGCGGCACGAGCAGTACTTC. It yields the protein CASSALTSAWRHEQYF.

This clone was counted only a few times. CDR3 in DNA: TGTGCCTGGAGTGTAGGGGGGGGCCTCGAGACCCAGTACTTC. It translates to CAWSVGGGLETQYF. The genes are TRBV30 and TRBJ2-5, with D maybe TRBD2 (7 bases). The CDR3 is 14 residues long. V was cut by 0 bases and J by 5 bases, with 13 bases left in between. Germline CDR1 and CDR2: GTSNPN and SVGIG (reference sequence).

The rearrangement joins TRBV19 to TRBJ2-3, with D tentatively TRBD2 (6 bases). The CDR3 contains 19 residues. V dropped 6 bases and J dropped 2 bases, with 27 bases sitting between them. Germline lookup yields CDR1 LNHDA and CDR2 SQIVND (reference sequence). The chain's CDR3 is CASSDPRSAPDYNTDTQYF. CDR3 in DNA: TGTGCCAGTAGCGACCCTAGGTCCGCCCCGGACTACAACACAGATACGCAGTATTTT.

The DNA for the CDR3 is TGCGCCAGCAGCTTCAGACTAGCGGAGACCTACAATGAGCAGTTCTTC. Protein: CASSFRLAETYNEQFF. The rearrangement uses TRBV5-1 and TRBJ2-1, with 9 bases lining up with TRBD2. V shed 2 bases and J 2 bases; nucleotides not matched to a gene: 5. From germline, CDR1 is SGHRS and CDR2 YFSETQ. The CDR3 loop spans 16 amino acids.

The V call is TRBV5-1, the J call TRBJ1-5; TRBD1 matches 7 bases. V lost 0 bases to trimming and J lost 1 base; unmatched junction nucleotides: 1. The germline V gene has CDR1 SGHRS and CDR2 YFSETQ. The CDR3 runs 15 residues. The CDR3 nucleotides read TGCGCCAGCAGCTTGGAACAGGGGAGCAATCAGCCCCAGCATTTT. Translating gives CASSLEQGSNQPQHF.

J is TRBJ2-1 and V is TRBV5-6, with TRBD2 identical over 12 bases. The junction had 8 bases not matched to a gene; V was cut back by 0 bases and J by 4 bases. The CDR3 runs 18 residues. Germline assignment: CDR1 SGHDT and CDR2 YYEEEE. CDR3 sequence (DNA): TGTGCCAGCAGCTTGGGCCCTAGCGGGAGGGCCGGGTACAATGAGCAGTTCTTC. It codes for CASSLGPSGRAGYNEQFF.

This chain's CDR3 is CASSSPGADTQYF. CDR3 coding DNA: TGTGCCAGCAGCTCACCGGGGGCAGATACGCAGTATTTT. The V call is TRBV11-3, the J call TRBJ2-3; D is perhaps TRBD2 (6 bases). V lost 4 bases, J lost 4 bases, and 9 bases lay in between. Per the germline V gene, CDR1 is SGHNT and CDR2 is YENEEA. The CDR3 extends over 13 amino acids.

This chain joins TRBV5-1 and TRBJ2-7; 10 positions agree with TRBD2. Germline V lookup: CDR1 SGHRS, CDR2 YFSETQ. V shed 0 bases, J shed 3 bases, and the junction held 6 bases outside the gene matches. The CDR3 extends over 16 amino acids. CDR3 bases: TGCGCCAGCAGCTTGGTCCTAGCGGGAGACGGCTACGAGCAGTACTTC. Protein product: CASSLVLAGDGYEQYF.

This clone showed up just a few times. The chain recombines TRBV10-1 with TRBJ2-1; 7 bases fit TRBD1. V shed 3 bases and J 8 bases; nucleotides not matched to a gene: 10. The CDR3 runs 15 residues. The germline V gene encodes CDR1 WNHNN and CDR2 SYGVQD (reference sequence). The CDR3 DNA reads as TGCGCCAGCAGTGAAAGGGGGCAGGGTGGCGATGAGCAGTTCTTC. This gives the protein CASSERGQGGDEQFF.

The chain joins TRBV11-2 to TRBJ1-1; 11 positions agree with TRBD1. Per the germline V gene, CDR1 is SGHAT and CDR2 is FQNNGV. CDR3 length equals 15 residues. Trimming at V came to 6 bases and at J to 10 bases, leaving 13 bases not matched to a gene. CDR3 sequence reads: CASSWGQGVISGAFF. CDR3 DNA sequence: TGTGCCAGCAGTTGGGGACAGGGGGTTATTTCGGGAGCTTTCTTT.

The chain employs TRBV9 and TRBJ2-3; 9 bases are a match to TRBD2. This CDR3 is 15 amino acids long. Germline V gene data show CDR1 as SGDLS and CDR2 as YYNGEE. J was trimmed by 4 bases and V by 3 bases; bases with no gene match: 6. CDR3 sequence reads: CASSGLAGAPDTQYF. The CDR3 DNA reads TGTGCCAGCAGCGGGTTAGCGGGGGCACCAGATACGCAGTATTTT.

The CDR3 DNA reads TGTGCCAGCAGCCTCACAGGGGTTTTTGTCAATGAGCAGTTCTTC. Amino acids: CASSLTGVFVNEQFF. The chain is built from TRBV11-2 and TRBJ2-1; 7 nucleotides line up with TRBD1. This CDR3 has 15 amino acids. Losses at the gene ends were 5 bases for V and 6 bases for J; bases not matched to a gene: 10. CDR1 is SGHAT and CDR2 is FQNNGV in the germline V gene.